The clone carrying this TCR beta chain was observed a handful of times. Its matching antigen is unknown. The CDR3 sequence is 14 residues long. Looked up from germline, CDR1 is MNHNS and CDR2 is SASEGT. The V end lost 6 bases, the J end lost 0 bases, and 9 bases lay between the germline ends. RNA served as the template for amplifying TCR beta CDR3 regions. Following a first-round RT-PCR that used HTBI primers, a second-round multiplex PCR was carried out. TCRdb ran MiXCR on the multiplex PCR reads and lists one entry per CDR3 protein. The sample holds some 370,000 distinct CDR3 sequences, about a sixth seen once. This sample was taken from a study of Graves' ophthalmopathy and Graves' hyperthyroidism. Study summary: The study drew peripheral blood at initial diagnosis, before any treatment.

Patients with other autoimmune diseases, uncontrolled infections, pregnancy or lactation were excluded. Orbital computed tomography, together with clinical symptoms, serum thyroxine, TRAb and thyroid ultrasound, was used for diagnosis. General study findings and limits: Most expanded thyroid clonotypes above 0.001 frequency also appeared in blood.

Material for sequencing was peripheral blood. The J gene is TRBJ1-3, the V gene TRBV6-1; no firm D call. This TCR came from an adult woman with stable Graves' hyperthyroidism. The DNA for the CDR3 is TGTGCCAGCAGAGTACAGCGCTCTGGAAACACCATATATTTT. It encodes CASRVQRSGNTIYF.